The 18 T cell receptor beta chains given below trace back to one sample, sequenced in a study of PD-1 blockade in classical Hodgkin lymphoma. Time point here: newly diagnosed, previously untreated cHL patient sample. Negative selection with magnetic separation was used to purify CD4+ T cells from thawed PBMCs. Sequencing used immunoSEQ multiplex PCR; TCRdb keeps in-frame clones, though not all of them. Here the sample spans some 30,000 clones, 88% being singletons. The material sequenced was CD4+ T cells from blood. These receptors came from a human donor with classical Hodgkin lymphoma.

This CDR3 reads CASCSGANTGELFF. CDR3 sequence (DNA): TGCGCCAGTTGTAGCGGCGCGAACACCGGGGAGCTGTTTTTT. The chain links TRBV10-2 to TRBJ2-2, with a weak D call TRBD2 (6 bases). This CDR3 contains 14 residues. The germline V gene encodes CDR1 WSHSY and CDR2 SAAADI. V lost 9 bases and J 0 bases, leaving 11 bases between the germline ends.

For the CDR3, the DNA is TGTGCCAGCAGCCCCTCCGGGAGGGGGATGAGAGAAAAACTGTTTTTT. Translation gives CASSPSGRGMREKLFF. The chain joins TRBV7-3 to TRBJ1-4; D possibly corresponds to TRBD1 (6 bases). Trimming took off 5 bases at V and 8 bases at J, with 21 bases between the two ends. CDR1 SGHTA and CDR2 FQGTGA come from the germline V gene. CDR3 length: 16 amino acids. The full variable domain, its missing parts supplied by reference TRBV7-3 and TRBJ1-4, is GAGVSQTPSNKVTEKGKYVELRCDPISGHTALYWYRQSLGQGPEFLIYFQGTGAADDSGLPNDRFFAVRPEGSVSTLKIQRTERGDSAVYLCASSPSGRGMREKLFFGSGTQLSVL.

This rearrangement joins TRBV6-1 to TRBJ2-5, with a possible D match to TRBD1 (5 bases). V lost 6 bases and J lost 7, with 15 bases in between. The CDR3 sequence is 13 residues long. Germline assignment: CDR1 MNHNS and CDR2 SASEGT. The CDR3 bases are TGTGCCAGCAGCGCCCGGACAATAGGGACCCAGTACTTC. This gives the protein CASSARTIGTQYF.

This chain uses TRBV10-3 with TRBJ1-1; 10 bases align to TRBD1. This CDR3 has 16 amino acids. The junction had 8 bases not matched to a gene; V was cut back by 4 bases and J by 3 bases. Germline CDR1 and CDR2: ENHRY and SYGVKD. In DNA, the CDR3 is TGTGCCATCAGTGCTAACCTCGGGACAGGGGACACTGAAGCTTTCTTT. It yields the protein CAISANLGTGDTEAFF.

In this sample, this clone turned up once. This chain uses TRBV28 with TRBJ2-2; D uncertain. CDR3 size: 12 residues. Germline lookup yields CDR1 MDHEN and CDR2 SYDVKM. V shed 2 bases and J shed 4 bases, with 2 bases lying between them. The CDR3 nucleotides are TGTGCCAGCAGTTTAGCCACCGGGGAGCTGTTTTTT. It yields the protein CASSLATGELFF.

The chain combines TRBV11-2 with TRBJ2-1; 7 positions agree with TRBD1. Germline V lookup: CDR1 SGHAT, CDR2 FQNNGV. After removal of 2 bases from V and 0 bases from J, the junction contained 1 base not matched to a gene. CDR3 length equals 15 residues. The CDR3 bases are TGTGCCAGCAGCTTATCAGGGGGCTCCTACAATGAGCAGTTCTTC. Its protein is CASSLSGGSYNEQFF.

The V and J genes are TRBV6-5 and TRBJ2-1, with D possibly being TRBD1 or TRBD2 (6 bases each). The CDR3 length is 16 residues. The germline CDR1 and CDR2 sequences are MNHEY and SVGAGI. V shed 4 bases and J shed 4 bases, with 17 bases lying between them. CDR3: CASSWGASALYNEQFF. The CDR3 nucleotides are TGTGCCAGCAGTTGGGGGGCTAGCGCTTTGTACAATGAGCAGTTCTTC.

This chain connects TRBV29-1 to TRBJ2-7; 13 bases align to TRBD2. The CDR3 loop spans 14 amino acids. Germline V gives CDR1 SQVTM, CDR2 ANQGSEA. V shed 4 bases and J 5 bases; nucleotides not matched to a gene: 5. The chain's CDR3 is CSVALGLAGNEQYF. CDR3 DNA: TGCAGCGTTGCGTTGGGACTAGCGGGAAACGAGCAGTACTTC.

V and J are TRBV19 and TRBJ2-4; D is undetermined. The germline gives CDR1 LNHDA, CDR2 SQIVND (reference sequence). V was clipped by 6 bases and J by 0 bases, with 6 bases between them. CDR3 length: 13 residues. DNA of the CDR3: TGTGCCAGTAGGGCCATAGCCAAAAACATTCAGTACTTC. Translation gives CASRAIAKNIQYF.

CDR3 loop: CASSKGGTAEEKLFF. In DNA form, the CDR3 reads TGTGCCAGCAGCAAAGGTGGGACAGCCGAGGAAAAACTGTTTTTT. The genes are TRBV21-1 and TRBJ1-4; the table assigns TRBD1, which was not confirmed against the DNA. TRBV21-1 counts as a pseudogene. The CDR3 contains 15 residues.

The J gene is TRBJ2-3, the V gene TRBV5-6; 8 bases line up with TRBD2. The germline gives CDR1 SGHDT, CDR2 YYEEEE. The CDR3 covers 15 residues. V was clipped by 0 bases and J by 5 bases; unmatched bases: 5. The CDR3 sequence: CASSLGLARQDTQYF. CDR3 nucleotides: TGTGCCAGCAGCTTGGGACTAGCGCGGCAAGATACGCAGTATTTT.

This clone appeared a single time. The chain combines TRBV6-5 with TRBJ2-1; TRBD2 matches 7 bases. The CDR3 loop spans 14 amino acids. The V gene's germline CDR1 is MNHEY and CDR2 SVGAGI. V was pared by 3 bases and J by 6 bases, with 5 bases of the junction left unmatched. CDR3 DNA sequence: TGTGCCAGCAGTTATCCGACTAGCCTCAATGAGCAGTTCTTC. Amino acid sequence: CASSYPTSLNEQFF.

The CDR3 spells CASTSSQVPLTEQYF. CDR3 nucleotide sequence: TGTGCCAGCACCTCATCCCAGGTCCCCCTTACCGAGCAGTACTTC. The gene calls are TRBV7-9 and TRBJ2-7; no definite D call. CDR1 is SEHNR and CDR2 is FQNEAQ in the germline V gene (reference sequence). V gave up 7 bases and J gave up 6 bases, with 22 bases separating them. The CDR3 covers 15 residues. The full variable domain, in which reference TRBV7-9 and TRBJ2-7 provide the parts outside the CDR3, is DTGVSQNPRHKITKRGQNVTFRCDPISEHNRLYWYRQTLGQGPEFLTYFQNEAQLEKSRLLSDRFSAERPKGSFSTLEIQRTEQGDSAMYLCASTSSQVPLTEQYFGPGTRLTVT.

This chain uses TRBV2 with TRBJ2-1; D is possibly TRBD2 (5 bases). V lost 4 bases, J lost 0 bases, and 13 bases lay in between. The CDR3 is 16 amino acids. Germline-derived CDR1 and CDR2 are SNHLY and FYNNEI. The CDR3 is CASSAQRLGSYNEQFF. CDR3 nucleotides: TGTGCCAGCAGTGCTCAGCGGCTGGGCTCCTACAATGAGCAGTTCTTC.

The chain carries TRBV6-5 and TRBJ2-3; TRBD2 matches 11 bases. The junction had 3 bases not matched to a gene; V was cut back by 9 bases and J by 1 base. This CDR3 comprises 14 residues. Germline loops: CDR1 MNHEY, CDR2 SVGAGI. This chain's CDR3 is CASQTSGGTDTQYF. Here the CDR3 DNA reads TGTGCCAGTCAGACTAGCGGGGGCACAGATACGCAGTATTTT.

This clone occurred once. The gene calls are TRBV5-1 and TRBJ2-1; TRBD2 matches 10 bases. In germline, CDR1 is SGHRS, CDR2 YFSETQ. Trimming cost V 1 base and J 3 bases; bases outside gene matches: 4. This CDR3 comprises 16 residues. The CDR3 region has the DNA TGCGCCAGCAGCTTGAGGTCTAGCGGGGGCTACAATGAGCAGTTCTTC. This translates into CASSLRSSGGYNEQFF.

This chain connects TRBV20-1 to TRBJ2-3; maybe TRBD2 (6 bases). The germline V and J ends were trimmed by 3 bases and 5 bases, with 6 bases remaining between them. The CDR3 is made up of 11 amino acids. The germline gives CDR1 DFQATT, CDR2 SNEGSKA (reference sequence). CDR3 in amino acids: CSARRGDTQYF. The DNA of the CDR3 is TGCAGTGCTAGGCGGGGAGATACGCAGTATTTT.

The count of this clone is one. CDR3 sequence (DNA): TGTGCCAGCAGCTTAGAGGGGGTCGGGACCCAGTACTTC. Amino acid sequence: CASSLEGVGTQYF. The chain uses TRBV7-9 and TRBJ2-5; possible D gene TRBD1, 6 bases. The CDR3 contains 13 residues. Trimming removed 1 base from V and 7 bases from J, with 10 bases in between. Germline V CDR1 and CDR2: SEHNR, FQNEAQ (reference sequence).